The 21 T cell receptor beta chains given below trace back to one sample, sequenced in a study of cytomegalovirus exposure and HLA in healthy donors. Primers for the PCR totalled 60 Vbeta and 13 Jbeta. Profiled with immunoSEQ multiplex PCR; TCRdb holds only in-frame clones, not every one. The sample carries some 110,000 clones, more than 65% recorded once. Sequenced input: PBMCs. The receptors shown here come from a woman in her 30s in good health and CMV-seronegative.

This chain joins TRBV18 and TRBJ1-2, with D possibly TRBD1 on 5 matching bases. The CDR3 loop spans 15 amino acids. Looked up from germline, CDR1 is KGHSH and CDR2 is LQKENI. V was pared by 1 base and J by 10 bases, with 19 bases between. The CDR3 protein is CASSPRVGTQQPYTF. The CDR3 DNA is TGTGCCAGCTCACCACGGGTAGGGACTCAACAACCCTACACCTTC.

In this sample, this clone turned up a few times. The chain employs TRBV7-8 and TRBJ1-1; D is uncertain. The V gene's germline CDR1 is SGHVS and CDR2 FQNEAQ. CDR3 size: 15 residues. Trimming removed 1 base from V and 1 base from J, with 10 bases in between. CDR3 loop: CASSLVPGSNTEAFF. CDR3 DNA: TGTGCCAGCAGCTTAGTCCCGGGTTCGAACACTGAAGCTTTCTTT.

J is TRBJ2-1 and V is TRBV4-2; D might be TRBD1 (6 bases). The germline gives CDR1 LGHNA, CDR2 YNFKEQ. The V end lost 1 base, the J end lost 5 bases, and 12 bases lay between the germline ends. There are 15 residues in the CDR3. CDR3 sequence reads: CASSQAGVGNNEQFF. The CDR3 DNA is TGTGCCAGCAGCCAAGCAGGGGTCGGGAACAATGAGCAGTTCTTC.

The V call is TRBV6-1, the J call TRBJ2-2; tentatively, D is TRBD1 (6 bases). In germline, CDR1 is MNHNS, CDR2 SASEGT. The V gene lost 5 bases and the J gene lost 3 bases, with 13 bases spanning the gap. The CDR3 is made up of 15 amino acids. The CDR3 DNA is TGTGCCAGCAGTTTACAGGGTATCGACACCGGGGAGCTGTTTTTT. This sequence encodes CASSLQGIDTGELFF.

The rearrangement uses TRBV30 and TRBJ2-7; 9 positions agree with TRBD1. From germline, CDR1 is GTSNPN and CDR2 SVGIG (reference sequence). V was clipped by 7 bases and J by 4 bases; unmatched bases: 5. This CDR3 is 12 amino acids long. The CDR3 loop reads CAFRDREYEQYF. The CDR3 DNA sequence: TGTGCCTTCCGGGACAGGGAGTACGAGCAGTACTTC. Full variable domain (rest looked up from reference TRBV30 and TRBJ2-7): SQTIHQWPATLVQPVGSPLSLECTVEGTSNPNLYWYRQAAGRGLQLLFYSVGIGQISSEVPQNLSASRPQDRQFILSSKKLLLSDSGFYLCAFRDREYEQYFGPGTRLTVT.

This rearrangement joins TRBV19 to TRBJ1-2, with a weak D call TRBD1 (5 bases). The CDR3 spans 14 residues. Germline-derived CDR1 and CDR2 are LNHDA and SQIVND (reference sequence). Trimming cost V 4 bases and J 0 bases, with 9 bases left between them. The chain's CDR3 is CASSTDSTNYGYTF. The CDR3 DNA sequence: TGTGCCAGTAGTACCGACAGCACTAACTATGGCTACACCTTC.

This chain links TRBV5-1 with TRBJ2-3; D unclear. Germline assignment: CDR1 SGHRS and CDR2 YFSETQ. The CDR3 spans 15 residues. Trimming stripped 4 bases from V and 2 bases from J, with 14 bases between. The CDR3 sequence is CASSRQDRITDTQYF. The CDR3 nucleotides are TGCGCCAGCAGCCGTCAGGATAGGATCACAGATACGCAGTATTTT.

J is TRBJ1-6 and V is TRBV18; 9 positions match TRBD1. The CDR3 consists of 16 residues. Looked up from germline, CDR1 is KGHSH and CDR2 is LQKENI. V was pared by 6 bases and J by 7 bases, with 10 bases of the junction left unmatched. CDR3: CASSSWTGQGNSPLHF. DNA for the CDR3: TGTGCCAGCTCCTCTTGGACCGGACAGGGGAATTCACCCCTCCACTTT.

This clone was found a few times. This chain links TRBV6-1 with TRBJ1-1; weak D call: TRBD1 (5 bases). V was cut by 8 bases and J by 6 bases, with 22 bases left in between. This CDR3 is built from 15 residues. Germline V gene lookup returns CDR1 MNHNS and CDR2 SASEGT. CDR3 DNA sequence: TGTGCCAGCTCGGGTCGGACATCGAAACGGGCTGAAGCTTTCTTT. As protein: CASSGRTSKRAEAFF.

V and J are TRBV4-3 and TRBJ2-7; perhaps TRBD2 as D (7 bases). The CDR3 has 15 amino acids. Trimming cost V 0 bases and J 7 bases, with 16 bases left between them. Germline values: CDR1 LGHNA, CDR2 YSLEER. CDR3 nucleotides: TGCGCCAGCAGCCAAGATGCGCGGGCGGGGGCGGAGCAGTACTTC. Its translation: CASSQDARAGAEQYF.

The chain employs TRBV4-3 and TRBJ1-1; 7 bases align to TRBD1. With 0 bases clipped from V and 11 bases from J, the junction kept 9 bases outside the gene matches. Germline V gives CDR1 LGHNA, CDR2 YSLEER. This CDR3 is 14 amino acids long. CDR3 nucleotides: TGCGCCAGCAGCCAAGATCTTCGCGGCAGGGGGGCTTTCTTT. Protein sequence: CASSQDLRGRGAFF.

The chain recombines TRBV7-2 with TRBJ1-2; 7 nucleotides match TRBD1. The CDR3 spans 13 residues. Per the germline V gene, CDR1 is SGHTA and CDR2 is FQGNSA. J lost 3 bases, V lost 5 bases, and 3 bases had no gene match. The CDR3 DNA follows: TGTGCCAGCAGCACCGACAGGGACTATGGCTACACCTTC. Amino acids: CASSTDRDYGYTF.

The chain couples TRBV7-9 to TRBJ2-7, with D perhaps TRBD1 (6 bases). The germline CDR1 and CDR2 sequences are SEHNR and FQNEAQ (reference sequence). V shed 3 bases and J shed 0 bases, with 6 bases lying between them. The CDR3 consists of 13 residues. The CDR3 loop reads CASSLDSSYEQYF. The DNA for the CDR3 is TGTGCCAGCAGCTTGGACAGCTCCTACGAGCAGTACTTC.

This clone was seen only a few times. This chain uses TRBV4-1 with TRBJ1-1, with 7 positions matching TRBD1. CDR1 is MGHRA, CDR2 YSYEKL, per germline. The CDR3 consists of 14 residues. The V segment lost 5 bases and the J segment 1 base; nucleotides outside the gene matches: 4. CDR3 bases: TGCGCCAGCAGCACCCACAGGGGGAACACTGAAGCTTTCTTT. It specifies CASSTHRGNTEAFF.

This rearrangement joins TRBV18 to TRBJ1-6; no firm D call. There are 16 residues in the CDR3. The V gene lost 3 bases and the J gene lost 9 bases, with 18 bases spanning the gap. Germline CDR1 reads KGHSH; CDR2 reads LQKENI. The CDR3 DNA follows: TGTGCCAGCTCACCGGAGAATATACGGGGTTTTTCACCCCTCCACTTT. Translated: CASSPENIRGFSPLHF.

V gene TRBV4-1 combines with J gene TRBJ1-2; 7 nucleotides match TRBD1. Germline CDR1 reads MGHRA; CDR2 reads YSYEKL. V gave up 0 bases and J gave up 4 bases; unmatched junction bases: 11. This CDR3 is 17 amino acids long. CDR3: CASSQDPTLTGLYGYTF. The CDR3 DNA is TGCGCCAGCAGCCAAGACCCTACTCTGACAGGGCTCTATGGCTACACCTTC.

The rearrangement uses TRBV29-1 and TRBJ1-4, with D possibly TRBD1 on 6 matching bases. Germline loops: CDR1 SQVTM, CDR2 ANQGSEA. V shed 7 bases and J shed 8 bases, with 20 bases lying between them. This CDR3 is 14 amino acids long. Here the CDR3 reads CSARGGYSAEKLFF. CDR3 nucleotides: TGCAGCGCGCGGGGGGGCTACTCCGCAGAAAAACTGTTTTTT. Drawing the rest from reference TRBV29-1 and TRBJ1-4, the complete variable domain is SAVISQKPSRDICQRGTSLTIQCQVDSQVTMMFWYRQQPGQSLTLIATANQGSEATYESGFVIDKFPISRPNLTFSTLTVSNMSPEDSSIYLCSARGGYSAEKLFFGSGTQLSVL.

The chain is built from TRBV11-2 and TRBJ1-1; possible D gene TRBD1, 5 bases. This CDR3 region has 15 residues. Germline V gene data show CDR1 as SGHAT and CDR2 as FQNNGV. Trimming cost V 5 bases and J 5 bases, with 18 bases left between them. The CDR3 protein is CASSTPTARRTEAFF. The DNA of the CDR3 is TGTGCCAGCAGCACCCCGACAGCCAGAAGGACTGAAGCTTTCTTT.

The sample holds a few counts of this clone. The V and J genes are TRBV7-3 and TRBJ2-3; D gene unclear. Germline lookup yields CDR1 SGHTA and CDR2 FQGTGA. The CDR3 has 11 amino acids. The V end lost 4 bases, the J end lost 4 bases, and 3 bases lay between the germline ends. The CDR3 nucleotides are TGTGCCAGCAGCTCAGCAGATACGCAGTATTTT. It encodes CASSSADTQYF.

Here the CDR3 reads CASREERVNTGELFF. In DNA, the CDR3 is TGTGCCAGCAGGGAGGAAAGGGTGAACACCGGGGAGCTGTTTTTT. The J gene is TRBJ2-2, the V gene TRBV6-1; a weak D match, TRBD2 (5 bases). V lost 6 bases, J lost 1 base, and 12 bases lay in between. This CDR3 contains 15 residues. The V gene's germline CDR1 is MNHNS and CDR2 SASEGT.

There are a few counts of this clone. V usage is TRBV6-5 and J usage is TRBJ1-5, with 7 bases identical to TRBD1. CDR3 length: 14 residues. Losses at the gene ends were 5 bases for V and 6 bases for J; bases not matched to a gene: 7. From germline, CDR1 is MNHEY and CDR2 SVGAGI. For the CDR3, the DNA is TGTGCCAGCAGTCTTCACAGGGGAGGTCAGCCCCAGCATTTT. This gives the protein CASSLHRGGQPQHF.